This T cell receptor (beta chain) was captured in a study of response to subunit inactivated influenza vaccine. This clonotype has ten or more counts. Its target is unknown. Overall study findings and caveats: The authors proposed limited new T cell recruitment per seasonal influenza vaccination.

TCRdb passed the RT-PCR reads through MiXCR, listing each CDR3 protein once. The sample has about 700,000 distinct CDR3 sequences, about 14% seen once; the top ten hold 6% to 7%. This CDR3 spans 16 amino acids. CDR1 SQVTM and CDR2 ANQGSEA come from the germline V gene. V was pared by 3 bases and J by 4 bases, with 11 bases of the junction left unmatched. This chain connects TRBV29-1 to TRBJ2-3, with TRBD1 matching over 9 bases. This specimen was PBMCs from blood, taken approximately 15 days before vaccination. The TCR originated in a man in his forties or fifties who received an inactivated influenza vaccine. CDR3 region: CSVEDRDRVFPDTQYF. The DNA for the CDR3 is TGCAGCGTTGAGGATAGGGACAGGGTGTTCCCAGATACGCAGTATTTT.